Listed below are T cell receptor beta chains from one sample, sequenced in a study of T cells after yellow fever vaccination. TCRdb used MiXCR to reprocess the 5' RACE reads, holding one entry per CDR3 protein. This table has 14,000 or so distinct CDR3 sequences, approximately 7% appearing once. The specimen was PBMCs, either bulk or a sorted T-cell subset (CD4+, CD8+, memory, or dextramer-sorted; not recorded which), collected on the day of the yellow fever booster vaccination. The receptor source for this set is a man aged 18 to 35 who received the YFV17D yellow fever vaccine. Each CDR3 is given with its conserved first and last residue. D genes are given only for firm matches. Part of the rows lack a size; the others show once, few, many or a class for expanded clones.

J,D,V,size,CDR3,DNA
TRBJ2-7,NA,TRBV21-1,many,CASSKGLSGSSYEQYF,TGTGCCAGCAGCAAAGGCCTGTCGGGGAGCTCCTACGAGCAGTACTTC
TRBJ2-3,NA,TRBV7-2,medium-sized,CASSSMDSSRQYF,TGTGCCAGCAGCTCCATGGACAGTTCACGGCAGTATTTT
TRBJ1-5,NA,TRBV7-9,medium-sized,CASSSYEGGYSNQPQHF,TGTGCCAGCAGCAGTTACGAAGGGGGATATAGCAATCAGCCCCAGCATTTT
TRBJ2-5,NA,TRBV7-9,many,CASSLRPRETQYF,TGTGCCAGCAGCTTAAGGCCCCGGGAGACCCAGTACTTC
TRBJ1-2,NA,TRBV7-9,medium-sized,CASSLAGTPDGYTF,TGTGCCAGCAGCTTAGCGGGGACACCCGATGGCTACACCTTC
TRBJ1-1,NA,TRBV18,many,CASSEAGNTEAFF,TGTGCCAGCTCAGAGGCCGGGAACACTGAAGCTTTCTTT
TRBJ2-3,NA,TRBV11-2,medium-sized,CASSPVREGTQYF,TGTGCCAGCAGCCCGGTCCGAGAGGGTACGCAGTATTTT
TRBJ2-7,TRBD1,TRBV5-6,many,CASSLSPGTGSYEQYF,TGTGCCAGCAGCCTCTCCCCCGGGACAGGATCCTACGAGCAGTACTTC
TRBJ2-5,NA,TRBV4-2,many,CASSSQADASMETQYF,TGTGCCAGCAGCTCCCAGGCGGATGCTAGTATGGAGACCCAGTACTTC
TRBJ1-4,TRBD1,TRBV7-6,many,CASSSLTGTDEKLFF,TGTGCCAGCAGCTCCCTGACAGGGACGGACGAAAAACTGTTTTTT
TRBJ2-7,NA,TRBV5-1,many,CASSLDGRWSYEQYF,TGCGCCAGCAGCTTGGATGGCCGATGGTCCTACGAGCAGTACTTC
TRBJ1-5,NA,TRBV11-2,many,CASSLVSGNQPQHF,TGTGCCAGCAGCTTAGTCTCTGGCAATCAGCCCCAGCATTTT
TRBJ2-1,NA,TRBV27,many,CASRVRTGIDEQFF,TGTGCCAGCAGGGTACGAACAGGGATTGATGAGCAGTTCTTC
TRBJ1-1,NA,TRBV20-1,medium-sized,CSASRLAGAFF,TGCAGTGCTAGTCGTCTGGCGGGGGCTTTCTTT
TRBJ2-3,NA,TRBV7-9,medium-sized,CASSLVGSTDTQYF,TGTGCCAGCAGCTTAGTGGGCAGCACAGATACGCAGTATTTT
TRBJ2-1,NA,TRBV29-1,many,CSVERPNNEQFF,TGCAGCGTTGAACGGCCGAACAATGAGCAGTTCTTC
TRBJ2-1,TRBD2,TRBV5-1,medium-sized,CASSLLVAGSYNEQFF,TGCGCCAGCAGCTTGTTGGTAGCGGGATCCTACAATGAGCAGTTCTTC
TRBJ1-1,NA,TRBV10-3,many,CATRDRRDTEAFF,TGTGCCACCCGGGACCGTCGGGACACTGAAGCTTTCTTT
TRBJ1-1,NA,TRBV6-2/TRBV6-3,NA,CARSYFLTGRYVTESFF,TGTGCCCGCAGTTACTTCCTAACAGGTAGATACGTCACTGAATCTTTCTTT
TRBJ2-5,NA,TRBV5-4,many,CASSLVPEGTQYF,TGTGCCAGCAGCTTGGTTCCCGAAGGGACCCAGTACTTC
TRBJ1-2,NA,TRBV7-3,NA,CASSLTSGEGYTF,TGTGCCAGCAGCTTAACATCAGGGGAGGGCTACACCTTC
TRBJ1-6,NA,TRBV5-5,many,CASSLRTGSDSPLHF,TGTGCCAGCAGCTTGCGTACAGGGAGTGATTCACCCCTCCACTTT
TRBJ2-3,NA,TRBV18,many,CASSRGGTDTQYF,TGTGCCAGCTCACGCGGGGGCACAGATACGCAGTATTTT
TRBJ2-3,NA,TRBV5-1,many,CASSLESSTDTQYF,TGCGCCAGCAGCTTGGAGTCCTCAACAGATACGCAGTATTTT
TRBJ1-1,NA,TRBV5-1,medium-sized,CASRNLGGTEAFF,TGCGCCAGCAGGAATCTAGGGGGAACTGAAGCTTTCTTT
TRBJ2-1,NA,TRBV7-9,NA,CASSQVGARRQFF,TGTGCCAGCAGCCAGGTGGGGGCCCGGCGGCAGTTCTTC
TRBJ1-4,TRBD1,TRBV7-9,many,CASSAGQGNNEKLFF,TGTGCCAGCAGCGCCGGACAGGGGAATAATGAAAAACTGTTTTTT
TRBJ2-3,NA,TRBV4-2,medium-sized,CASSQARAPEGRDTQYF,TGTGCCAGCAGCCAAGCACGGGCCCCTGAGGGAAGAGATACGCAGTATTTT
TRBJ1-4,NA,TRBV6-1,many,CASSEVRATNEKLFF,TGTGCCAGCAGTGAAGTCAGAGCAACTAATGAAAAACTGTTTTTT
TRBJ1-6,NA,TRBV27,many,CASRDATGYNSPLHF,TGTGCCAGCAGAGACGCGACAGGATATAATTCACCCCTCCACTTT
TRBJ2-2,NA,TRBV5-4,many,CASSPALGGNTGELFF,TGTGCCAGCAGCCCGGCCCTGGGGGGGAACACCGGGGAGCTGTTTTTT
TRBJ1-2,TRBD1,TRBV6-2/TRBV6-3,NA,CASSFLQGSIDHGYTF,TGTGCCAGCAGTTTCCTACAGGGGTCTATCGATCATGGCTACACCTTC
TRBJ1-1,NA,TRBV5-6,many,CASSLRLLNTEAFF,TGTGCCAGCAGCTTACGACTCCTGAACACTGAAGCTTTCTTT
TRBJ1-2,NA,TRBV20-1,NA,CSARRGLYGYTF,TGCAGCGCTAGAAGAGGGCTCTATGGCTACACCTTC
TRBJ2-4,NA,TRBV4-1,medium-sized,CASSPNRDDIQYF,TGCGCCAGCAGCCCCAACCGTGATGACATTCAGTACTTC
TRBJ1-2,NA,TRBV12-3/TRBV12-4,many,CASSLDYGYTF,TGTGCCAGCAGTTTGGACTATGGCTACACCTTC
TRBJ1-5,TRBD1,TRBV19,many,CASSPWEGTDSNQPQHF,TGTGCCAGTAGTCCCTGGGAGGGGACAGATAGCAATCAGCCCCAGCATTTT
TRBJ1-5,NA,TRBV9,NA,CACSSANNQPLHF,TGTGCCTGCAGCTCGGCCAACAATCAGCCCCTGCATTTT
TRBJ2-7,NA,TRBV7-2,many,CASSLARDYEQYF,TGTGCCAGCAGCTTGGCCAGGGACTACGAGCAGTACTTC
TRBJ1-4,NA,TRBV20-1,many,CSARVGTGNEKLFF,TGCAGTGCTAGAGTCGGTACAGGGAATGAAAAACTGTTTTTT
TRBJ1-3,TRBD1,TRBV7-2,many,CASSSTGGPGNTIYF,TGTGCCAGCAGCTCGACAGGGGGCCCCGGAAACACCATATATTTT
TRBJ2-1,NA,TRBV20-1,many,CSAPRPGAGEQFF,TGCAGTGCGCCGAGACCTGGGGCGGGAGAGCAGTTCTTC
TRBJ2-2,NA,TRBV7-2,many,CASSLVRLAFSTGELFF,TGTGCCAGCAGCTTAGTCCGGCTAGCGTTCAGCACCGGGGAGCTGTTTTTT
TRBJ1-2,NA,TRBV5-4,many,CASSLDSYGYTF,TGTGCCAGCAGCTTGGACAGCTATGGCTACACCTTC
TRBJ2-7,NA,TRBV20-1,many,CSVRGGDLYEQYF,TGCAGTGTGAGAGGCGGGGATCTATACGAGCAGTACTTC
TRBJ1-1,NA,TRBV6-1,many,CASSEWGARWTEAFF,TGTGCCAGCAGTGAGTGGGGGGCGCGGTGGACTGAAGCTTTCTTT
TRBJ2-1,NA,TRBV4-1,few,CASSQDWIARNEQFF,TGCGCCAGCAGCCAAGATTGGATAGCGCGCAATGAGCAGTTCTTC
TRBJ2-1,TRBD1,TRBV7-6,NA,CASSGQGMGEQFF,TGTGCCAGCAGCGGACAGGGGATGGGTGAGCAGTTCTTC
TRBJ2-3,NA,TRBV4-3,many,CASSQAAASTDTQYF,TGCGCCAGCAGCCAAGCAGCCGCTAGCACAGATACGCAGTATTTT